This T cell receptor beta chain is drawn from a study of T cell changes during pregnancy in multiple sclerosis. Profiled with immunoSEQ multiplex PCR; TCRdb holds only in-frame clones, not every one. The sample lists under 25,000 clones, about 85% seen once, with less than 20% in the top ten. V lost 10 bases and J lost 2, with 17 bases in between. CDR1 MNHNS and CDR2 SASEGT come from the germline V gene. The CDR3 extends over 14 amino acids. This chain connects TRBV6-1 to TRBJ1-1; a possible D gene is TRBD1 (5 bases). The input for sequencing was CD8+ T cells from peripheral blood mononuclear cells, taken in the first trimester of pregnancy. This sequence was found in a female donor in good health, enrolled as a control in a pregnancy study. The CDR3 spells CATTAGTANTEAFF. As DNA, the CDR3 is TGTGCCACCACCGCGGGGACGGCAAACACTGAAGCTTTCTTT.